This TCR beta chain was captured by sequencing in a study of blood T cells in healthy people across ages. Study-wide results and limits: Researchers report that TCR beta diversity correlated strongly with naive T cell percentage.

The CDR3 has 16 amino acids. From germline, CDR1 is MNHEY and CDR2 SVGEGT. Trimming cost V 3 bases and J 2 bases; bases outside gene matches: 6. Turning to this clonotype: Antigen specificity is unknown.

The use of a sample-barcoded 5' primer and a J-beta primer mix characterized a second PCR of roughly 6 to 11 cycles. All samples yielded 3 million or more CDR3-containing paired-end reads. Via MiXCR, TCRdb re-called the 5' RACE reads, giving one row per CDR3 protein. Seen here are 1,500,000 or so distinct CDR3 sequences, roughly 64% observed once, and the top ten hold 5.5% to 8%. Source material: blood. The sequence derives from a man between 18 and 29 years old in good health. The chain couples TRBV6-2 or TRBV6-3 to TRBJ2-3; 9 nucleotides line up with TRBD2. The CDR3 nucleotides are TGTGCCAGCAGTTATGTAGCGGGAGACCTCACAGATACGCAGTATTTT. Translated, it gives CASSYVAGDLTDTQYF.